This T cell receptor (beta chain) comes out of a study of T cells after yellow fever vaccination. Study-wide points: Reappearance after the booster was seen for most primary-vaccination clones, at 95% to 97% CD4 and less than 90% CD8.

Between the trimmed V and J ends, which lost 6 bases and 0 bases, there was a span of 18 bases. The CDR3 runs 16 residues. From germline, CDR1 is MNHNS and CDR2 SASEGT. MiXCR was run by TCRdb on the 5' RACE reads, yielding one entry per CDR3 protein. Altogether about 74,000 distinct CDR3 sequences are present, 7.1% being singletons, with the ten largest covering 30% to 40%. This clonotype was observed many times. No antigen is known for it. The clonotype was recovered from a man in his late teens or twenties who received the YFV17D yellow fever vaccine. V and J are TRBV6-1 and TRBJ2-7, with D possibly being TRBD1 (5 bases). This specimen was CD8+ T cells sorted from PBMCs, taken roughly 5 days after the first yellow fever vaccination. The CDR3 region has the DNA TGTGCCAGCAGCCGAGACGCCTCAGGGCGCTCCTACGAGCAGTACTTC. This encodes CASSRDASGRSYEQYF.